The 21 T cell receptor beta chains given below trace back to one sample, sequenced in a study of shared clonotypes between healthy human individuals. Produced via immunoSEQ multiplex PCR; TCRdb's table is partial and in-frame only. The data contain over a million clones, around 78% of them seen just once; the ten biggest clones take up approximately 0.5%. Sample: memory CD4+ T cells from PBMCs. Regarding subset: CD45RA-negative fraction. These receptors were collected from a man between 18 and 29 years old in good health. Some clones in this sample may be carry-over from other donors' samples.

The chain's CDR3 is CASSLQSLAGGYEQYF. The CDR3, as DNA: TGTGCCAGCAGCTTACAGAGCCTAGCGGGAGGGTACGAGCAGTACTTC. The V call is TRBV7-3, the J call TRBJ2-7; 12 nucleotides align to TRBD2. This CDR3 contains 16 residues. The germline gives CDR1 SGHTA, CDR2 FQGTGA. V lost 2 bases to trimming and J lost 4 bases; unmatched junction nucleotides: 6.

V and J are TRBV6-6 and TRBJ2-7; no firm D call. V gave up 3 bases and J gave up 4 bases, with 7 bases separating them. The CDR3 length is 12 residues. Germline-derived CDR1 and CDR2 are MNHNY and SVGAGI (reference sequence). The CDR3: CASSYHRYEQYF. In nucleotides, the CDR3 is TGTGCCAGCAGTTATCACCGTTACGAGCAGTACTTC.

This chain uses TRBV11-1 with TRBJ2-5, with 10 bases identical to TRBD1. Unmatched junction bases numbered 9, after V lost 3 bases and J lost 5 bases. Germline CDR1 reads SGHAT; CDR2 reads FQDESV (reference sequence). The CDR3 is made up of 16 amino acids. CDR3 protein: CASSFRGTGDRETQYF. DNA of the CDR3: TGTGCCAGCAGCTTCCGGGGGACAGGGGACAGGGAGACCCAGTACTTC. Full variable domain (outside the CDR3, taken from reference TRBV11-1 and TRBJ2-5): EAEVAQSPRYKITEKSQAVAFWCDPISGHATLYWYRQILGQGPELLVQFQDESVVDDSQLPKDRFSAERLKGVDSTLKIQPAELGDSAMYLCASSFRGTGDRETQYFGPGTRLLVL.

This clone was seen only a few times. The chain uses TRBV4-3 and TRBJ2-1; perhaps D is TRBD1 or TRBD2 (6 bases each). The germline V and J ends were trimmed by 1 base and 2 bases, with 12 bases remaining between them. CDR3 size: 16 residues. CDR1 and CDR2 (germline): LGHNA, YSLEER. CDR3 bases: TGCGCCAGCAGCCAAGTAGGGGGAGGCCCCTACAATGAGCAGTTCTTC. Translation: CASSQVGGGPYNEQFF.

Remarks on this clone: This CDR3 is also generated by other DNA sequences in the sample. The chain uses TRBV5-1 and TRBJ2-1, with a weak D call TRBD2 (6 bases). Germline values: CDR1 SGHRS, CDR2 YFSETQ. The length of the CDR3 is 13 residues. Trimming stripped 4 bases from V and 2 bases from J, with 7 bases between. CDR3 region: CASSGGTYNEQFF. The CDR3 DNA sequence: TGCGCCAGCAGCGGCGGGACCTACAATGAGCAGTTCTTC.

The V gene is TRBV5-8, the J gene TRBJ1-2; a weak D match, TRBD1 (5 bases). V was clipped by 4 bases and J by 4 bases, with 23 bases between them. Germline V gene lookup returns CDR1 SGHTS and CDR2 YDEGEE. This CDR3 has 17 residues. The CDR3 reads CASSRDSGAYLGYGYTF. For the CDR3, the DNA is TGTGCCAGCAGCCGAGACTCCGGGGCGTACTTAGGCTATGGCTACACCTTC.

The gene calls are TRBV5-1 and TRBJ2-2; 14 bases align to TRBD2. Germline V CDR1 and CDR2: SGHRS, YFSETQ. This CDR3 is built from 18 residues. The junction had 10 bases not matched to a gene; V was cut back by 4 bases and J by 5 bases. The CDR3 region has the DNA TGCGCCAGCAGCATTGGGACTAGCGGGAGAGCGAGGACCGGGGAGCTGTTTTTT. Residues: CASSIGTSGRARTGELFF.

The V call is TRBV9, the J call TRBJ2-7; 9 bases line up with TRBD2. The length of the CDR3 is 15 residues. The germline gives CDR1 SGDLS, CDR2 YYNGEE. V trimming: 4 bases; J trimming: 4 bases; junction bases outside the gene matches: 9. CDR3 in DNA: TGTGCCAGCAGCCCCGGGCTAGCGGGATGGTACGAGCAGTACTTC. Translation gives CASSPGLAGWYEQYF.

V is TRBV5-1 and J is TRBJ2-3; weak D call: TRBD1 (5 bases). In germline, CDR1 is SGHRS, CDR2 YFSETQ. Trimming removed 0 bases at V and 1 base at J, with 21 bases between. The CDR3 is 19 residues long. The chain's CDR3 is CASSLGPSGYIGGTDTQYF. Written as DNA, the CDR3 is TGCGCCAGCAGCTTGGGGCCGTCCGGCTACATAGGGGGCACAGATACGCAGTATTTT. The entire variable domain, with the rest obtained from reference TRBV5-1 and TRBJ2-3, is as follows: KAGVTQTPRYLIKTRGQQVTLSCSPISGHRSVSWYQQTPGQGLQFLFEYFSETQRNKGNFPGRFSGRQFSNSRSEMNVSTLELGDSALYLCASSLGPSGYIGGTDTQYFGPGTRLTVL.

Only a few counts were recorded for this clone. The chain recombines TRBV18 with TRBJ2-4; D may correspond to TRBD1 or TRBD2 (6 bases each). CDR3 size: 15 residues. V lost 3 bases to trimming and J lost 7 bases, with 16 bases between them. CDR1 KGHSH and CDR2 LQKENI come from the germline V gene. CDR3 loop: CASSPAQGGGNIQYF. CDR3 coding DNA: TGTGCCAGCTCACCGGCACAGGGAGGCGGGAACATTCAGTACTTC. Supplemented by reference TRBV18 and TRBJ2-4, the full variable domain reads NAGVMQNPRHLVRRRGQEARLRCSPMKGHSHVYWYRQLPEEGLKFMVYLQKENIIDESGMPKERFSAEFPKEGPSILRIQQVVRGDSAAYFCASSPAQGGGNIQYFGAGTRLSVL.

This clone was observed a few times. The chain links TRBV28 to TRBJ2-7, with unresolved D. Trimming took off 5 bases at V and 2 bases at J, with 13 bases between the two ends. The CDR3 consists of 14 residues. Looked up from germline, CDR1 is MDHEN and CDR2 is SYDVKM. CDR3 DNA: TGTGCCAGCAGTCCACTGGACCGCACCTACGAGCAGTACTTC. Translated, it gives CASSPLDRTYEQYF.

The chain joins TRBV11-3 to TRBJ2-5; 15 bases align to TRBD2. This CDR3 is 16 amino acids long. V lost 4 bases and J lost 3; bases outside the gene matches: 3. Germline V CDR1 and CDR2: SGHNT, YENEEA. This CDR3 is CASSSGLAGGEETQYF. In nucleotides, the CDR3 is TGTGCCAGCAGCTCCGGACTAGCGGGAGGGGAAGAGACCCAGTACTTC.

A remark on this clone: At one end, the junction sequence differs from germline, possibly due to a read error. CDR3 nucleotides: TGTGCCAGCAGCTTAGACGGGACGGGATACGCCAACTTC. Translating gives CASSLDGTGYANF. The chain carries TRBV7-2 and TRBJ2-5; the D gene could be TRBD1 or TRBD2 (5 bases each). The germline CDR1 and CDR2 sequences are SGHTA and FQGNSA. The length of the CDR3 is 13 residues.

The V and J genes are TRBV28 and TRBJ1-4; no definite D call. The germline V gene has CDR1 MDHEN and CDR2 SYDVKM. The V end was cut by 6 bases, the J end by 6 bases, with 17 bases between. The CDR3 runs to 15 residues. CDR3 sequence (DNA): TGTGCCAGCAGCCATAGCGCGGTAGATTATGAAAAACTGTTTTTT. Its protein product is CASSHSAVDYEKLFF.

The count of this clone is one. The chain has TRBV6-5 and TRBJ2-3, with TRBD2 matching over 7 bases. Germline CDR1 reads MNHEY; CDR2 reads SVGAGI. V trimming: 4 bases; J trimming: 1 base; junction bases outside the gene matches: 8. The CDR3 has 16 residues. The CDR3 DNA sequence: TGTGCCAGCAGTTGGAGCGGGGCGCTGGGCACAGATACGCAGTATTTT. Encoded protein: CASSWSGALGTDTQYF.

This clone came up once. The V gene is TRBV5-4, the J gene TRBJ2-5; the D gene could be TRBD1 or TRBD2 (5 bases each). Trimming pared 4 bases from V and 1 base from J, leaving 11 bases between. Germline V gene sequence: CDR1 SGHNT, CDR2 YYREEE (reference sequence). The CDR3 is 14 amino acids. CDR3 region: CASSTGTPQETQYF. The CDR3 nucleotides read TGTGCCAGCAGCACCGGGACGCCCCAAGAGACCCAGTACTTC.

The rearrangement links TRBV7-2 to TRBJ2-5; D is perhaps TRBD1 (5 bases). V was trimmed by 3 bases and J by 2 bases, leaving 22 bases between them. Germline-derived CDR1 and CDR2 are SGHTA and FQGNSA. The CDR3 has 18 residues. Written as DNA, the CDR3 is TGTGCCAGCAGCTTCCCTCTACGGGCAGGGTATCCACAAGAGACCCAGTACTTC. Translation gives CASSFPLRAGYPQETQYF.

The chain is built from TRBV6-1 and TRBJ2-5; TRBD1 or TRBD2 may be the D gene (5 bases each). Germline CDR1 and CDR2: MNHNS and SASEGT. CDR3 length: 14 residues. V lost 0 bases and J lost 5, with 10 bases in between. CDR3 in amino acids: CASSEALGTETQYF. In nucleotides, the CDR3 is TGTGCCAGCAGTGAAGCGCTAGGGACGGAGACCCAGTACTTC.

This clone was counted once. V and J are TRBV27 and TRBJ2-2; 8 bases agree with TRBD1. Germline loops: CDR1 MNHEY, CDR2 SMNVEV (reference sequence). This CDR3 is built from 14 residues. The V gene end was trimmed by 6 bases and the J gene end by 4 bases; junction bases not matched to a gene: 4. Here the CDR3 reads CASRPGTGTGELFF. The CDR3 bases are TGTGCCAGCAGACCCGGGACAGGCACCGGGGAGCTGTTTTTT.

CDR3 bases: TGTGCCACCAGCAGAGACCCTCGGTCCGAGCAGTACTTC. Translated, it gives CATSRDPRSEQYF. V usage is TRBV15 and J usage is TRBJ2-7; D not certain. Germline-derived CDR1 and CDR2 are LNHNV and YYDKDF (reference sequence). CDR3 length: 13 residues. The V end lost 0 bases, the J end lost 6 bases, and 9 bases lay between the germline ends. Drawing the rest from reference TRBV15 and TRBJ2-7, the complete variable domain is DAMVIQNPRYQVTQFGKPVTLSCSQTLNHNVMYWYQQKSSQAPKLLFHYYDKDFNNEADTPDNFQSRRPNTSFCFLDIRSPGLGDTAMYLCATSRDPRSEQYFGPGTRLTVT.

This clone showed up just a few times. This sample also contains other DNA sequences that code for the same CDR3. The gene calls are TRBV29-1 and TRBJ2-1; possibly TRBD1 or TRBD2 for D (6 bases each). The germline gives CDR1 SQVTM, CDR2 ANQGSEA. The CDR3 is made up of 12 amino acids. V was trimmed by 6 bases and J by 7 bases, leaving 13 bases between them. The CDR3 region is CSVPKGGNEQFF. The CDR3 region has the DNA TGCAGCGTCCCAAAAGGGGGGAATGAGCAGTTCTTC.